Following are 15 T cell receptor beta chains from one sample sequenced in a study of cytomegalovirus exposure and HLA in healthy donors (dated by TCRdb to 2015 to 2018). Libraries came from the immunoSEQ multiplex PCR assay. The multiplex PCR relied on a mix of 60 forward primers for TCR Vbeta segments and 13 reverse primers for TCR Jbeta segments. TCRdb took this table from immuneACCESS and kept in-frame rearrangements with V and J called. Such tables lack part of the clones; where checked against another copy, unresolved V genes explain under half of the gap, and the rest is unexplained. Present in this sample are around 170,000 clones, around 82% of which were seen just once. The biggest ten clones account for approximately 5.1% of the sample. Sample: PBMCs. The receptors here all came from a man aged 35 to 55 in good health and CMV-seronegative.

J is TRBJ2-5 and V is TRBV7-2, with TRBD1 matching over 7 bases. The length of the CDR3 is 14 residues. The V gene end was trimmed by 3 bases and the J gene end by 4 bases; junction bases not matched to a gene: 5. The V gene's germline CDR1 is SGHTA and CDR2 FQGNSA. The DNA for the CDR3 is TGTGCCAGCAGCTTCACAGGGGAAGTAGAGACCCAGTACTTC. It specifies CASSFTGEVETQYF.

This rearrangement joins TRBV7-8 to TRBJ1-2; D is possibly TRBD1 (5 bases). Germline V CDR1 and CDR2: SGHVS, FQNEAQ. The CDR3 length is 15 residues. Trimming pared 5 bases from V and 0 bases from J, leaving 13 bases between. DNA for the CDR3: TGTGCCAGCAGCCGGGCTACAGGACCTAACTATGGCTACACCTTC. Protein product: CASSRATGPNYGYTF.

J is TRBJ2-3 and V is TRBV19; TRBD2 matches 7 bases. This CDR3 has 15 residues. Germline V lookup: CDR1 LNHDA, CDR2 SQIVND (reference sequence). Trimming removed 5 bases from V and 5 bases from J; junction bases left unmatched: 10. CDR3 sequence: CASSPLSGGGDTQYF. CDR3 nucleotides: TGTGCCAGTAGTCCGCTTTCGGGGGGAGGAGATACGCAGTATTTT. The full variable domain, in which reference TRBV19 and TRBJ2-3 provide the parts outside the CDR3, is DGGITQSPKYLFRKEGQNVTLSCEQNLNHDAMYWYRQDPGQGLRLIYYSQIVNDFQKGDIAEGYSVSREKKESFPLTVTSAQKNPTAFYLCASSPLSGGGDTQYFGPGTRLTVL.

The chain uses TRBV30 and TRBJ1-5; 10 bases map to TRBD1. CDR3 length: 14 amino acids. The V and J ends lost 3 bases and 6 bases, in that order; junction bases with no gene match: 5. The germline V gene encodes CDR1 GTSNPN and CDR2 SVGIG (reference sequence). The CDR3 DNA reads as TGTGCCTGGAGGGGGACAGGGGCCGGTCAGCCCCAGCATTTT. It encodes CAWRGTGAGQPQHF.

The J gene is TRBJ1-2, the V gene TRBV9; tentatively, D is TRBD1 (5 bases). The CDR3 consists of 14 residues. The germline CDR1 and CDR2 sequences are SGDLS and YYNGEE. V was trimmed by 0 bases and J by 4 bases, leaving 10 bases between them. Written as DNA, the CDR3 is TGTGCCAGCAGCGTAGCTGGGGCCTCCTATGGCTACACCTTC. Residues: CASSVAGASYGYTF.

V gene TRBV30 combines with J gene TRBJ1-2; D gene unclear. V was shortened by 2 bases and J by 4 bases, with 5 bases between the two germline ends. Germline V gives CDR1 GTSNPN, CDR2 SVGIG (reference sequence). The CDR3 is 11 amino acids. As DNA, the CDR3 is TGTGCCTGGAGTAGGAGCTATGGCTACACCTTC. Translation: CAWSRSYGYTF.

The chain couples TRBV2 to TRBJ1-1, with D possibly matching TRBD1 (6 bases). Deletions cut 7 bases from V and 7 bases from J, with 13 bases between. The CDR3 sequence is 12 residues long. The germline V gene has CDR1 SNHLY and CDR2 FYNNEI. In nucleotides, the CDR3 is TGTGCCAGCAATACAGGGCCGTTTGAAGCTTTCTTT. It is translated as CASNTGPFEAFF.

The chain links TRBV15 to TRBJ1-1; 7 bases align to TRBD1. The trim removed 5 bases at V and 1 base at J, leaving 10 bases unmatched. Germline V CDR1 and CDR2: LNHNV, YYDKDF (reference sequence). This CDR3 comprises 16 residues. The CDR3 DNA sequence: TGTGCCACCAGCTCCCCCCTAAGGGGGCCGAACACTGAAGCTTTCTTT. Amino acid sequence: CATSSPLRGPNTEAFF.

This clone was seen a single time. The junction departs from the called germline gene at one end, perhaps through a read error. The V gene is TRBV7-6, the J gene TRBJ1-1; D gene ambiguous. This CDR3 is 13 amino acids long. CDR1 SGHVS and CDR2 FNYEAQ come from the germline V gene. CDR3: CASTLDSGTKAFF. The CDR3 bases are TGTGCCAGCACCTTAGACTCAGGCACCAAAGCTTTCTTT.

The gene calls are TRBV5-1 and TRBJ2-2; 7 nucleotides match TRBD1. Per germline, CDR1 SGHRS and CDR2 YFSETQ. V dropped 0 bases and J dropped 2; count of bases not matched to a gene: 1. The CDR3 has 15 residues. The CDR3 region has the DNA TGCGCCAGCAGCTTGGAAGGGGGCAACACCGGGGAGCTGTTTTTT. Protein: CASSLEGGNTGELFF.

This clone was recorded a few times. Compared with germline, one end of the junction differs, possibly owing to a read error. This rearrangement joins TRBV7-9 to TRBJ2-7; 8 bases are a match to TRBD1. The CDR3 runs to 14 residues. CDR1 and CDR2 from the germline V gene are SEHNR and FQNEAQ (reference sequence). CDR3 sequence (DNA): TGTTCCAGCAGGTCACGGGACAGGTCCTACGAGCAGTACTTC. Its translation: CSSRSRDRSYEQYF.

This sequence joins TRBV5-1 and TRBJ2-3; no definite D call. Trimming left V 4 bases short and J 0 bases short, with 9 bases between. Looked up from germline, CDR1 is SGHRS and CDR2 is YFSETQ. This CDR3 comprises 14 residues. The CDR3 coding sequence is TGCGCCAGCAGCGACACCGCTAGCACAGATACGCAGTATTTT. Protein product: CASSDTASTDTQYF.

The genes are TRBV9 and TRBJ2-3; the D is unclear. Germline lookup yields CDR1 SGDLS and CDR2 YYNGEE. Between the trimmed V and J ends, which lost 3 bases and 6 bases, there was a span of 8 bases. The length of the CDR3 is 12 residues. The CDR3 loop reads CASSGESDTQYF. The CDR3 region has the DNA TGTGCCAGCAGCGGAGAAAGTGATACGCAGTATTTT.

This chain links TRBV6-6 with TRBJ2-7, with 14 nucleotides matching TRBD2. The length of the CDR3 is 16 residues. V shed 2 bases, J shed 7 bases, and the junction held 7 bases outside the gene matches. CDR1 is MNHNY, CDR2 SVGAGI, per germline (reference sequence). CDR3 loop: CASSYRLAGGPGEQYF. As DNA, the CDR3 is TGTGCCAGCAGTTACCGACTAGCGGGGGGGCCGGGGGAGCAGTACTTC.

The rearrangement uses TRBV7-2 and TRBJ2-1; TRBD2 is a possible D gene (5 bases). CDR1 is SGHTA, CDR2 FQGNSA, per germline. The CDR3 covers 16 residues. V lost 1 base and J 1 base, leaving 11 bases between the germline ends. CDR3 loop: CASSLDRGWSYNEQFF. The CDR3 DNA follows: TGTGCCAGCAGCTTAGATCGGGGATGGTCCTACAATGAGCAGTTCTTC.